The 14 T cell receptor beta chains below were found in one sample sequenced in a study of response to subunit inactivated influenza vaccine. A single record per CDR3 protein comes from TCRdb applying MiXCR to the RT-PCR reads. The table lists 150,000 to 200,000 distinct CDR3 sequences, about 9.3% of them singletons, with approximately 11% in the top ten. Sequencing was performed on non-naive T cells sorted from PBMCs, taken on the day of vaccination. The receptor set was obtained from a man in his fifties who received an inactivated influenza vaccine.

The rearrangement joins TRBV20-1 to TRBJ1-2; 7 bases match TRBD1. The CDR3 has 12 residues. The V gene's germline CDR1 is DFQATT and CDR2 SNEGSKA (reference sequence). After removal of 5 bases from V and 3 bases from J, the junction contained 3 bases not matched to a gene. CDR3 loop: CSARRGDYGYTF. The CDR3 DNA is TGCAGTGCTCGCAGGGGGGACTATGGCTACACCTTC.

In this sample, this clonotype turned up many times. This sequence joins TRBV28 and TRBJ2-1; 9 nucleotides match TRBD1. The CDR3 spans 16 residues. The ends lost 4 bases at V and 6 bases at J; junction bases unmatched: 10. The germline V gene encodes CDR1 MDHEN and CDR2 SYDVKM. In DNA, the CDR3 is TGTGCCAGCAGTTCCTCCGGGACAGGGAAGGGCAATGAGCAGTTCTTC. Its protein product is CASSSSGTGKGNEQFF.

This clonotype has at least ten counts. This chain connects TRBV28 to TRBJ2-1, with no clear D. CDR3 length: 12 residues. CDR1 is MDHEN and CDR2 is SYDVKM in the germline V gene. Trimming pared 6 bases from V and 8 bases from J, leaving 11 bases between. The CDR3 sequence: CASSSLVYEQFF. CDR3 in DNA: TGTGCCAGCAGCTCGCTCGTATATGAGCAGTTCTTC.

This clonotype was detected only a few times. The chain carries TRBV20-1 and TRBJ1-4; D remains unclear. The germline CDR1 and CDR2 sequences are DFQATT and SNEGSKA (reference sequence). The CDR3 extends over 14 amino acids. Trimming left V 1 base short and J 5 bases short, with 11 bases between. The CDR3 region is CSARVGSGNEKLFF. The CDR3 nucleotides read TGCAGTGCTAGAGTAGGGTCGGGGAATGAAAAACTGTTTTTT.

This clonotype came up a few times. This chain links TRBV2 with TRBJ1-2, with 7 bases matching TRBD1. Germline values: CDR1 SNHLY, CDR2 FYNNEI. This CDR3 is 12 amino acids long. With V trimmed by 11 bases and J by 8 bases, 11 bases remained unmatched. The CDR3 loop is CAGKQGRFGYTF. The CDR3 nucleotides are TGTGCCGGAAAACAGGGGAGGTTCGGCTACACCTTC.

This rearrangement joins TRBV28 to TRBJ1-1; TRBD1 matches 10 bases. This CDR3 spans 15 amino acids. Germline-derived CDR1 and CDR2 are MDHEN and SYDVKM. Trimming cost V 6 bases and J 5 bases; bases outside gene matches: 9. Here the CDR3 reads CASSTGTGVETEAFF. In nucleotides, the CDR3 is TGTGCCAGCAGCACCGGGACAGGGGTTGAGACTGAAGCTTTCTTT. Using reference TRBV28 and TRBJ1-1 for the parts outside the CDR3, the full variable domain is DVKVTQSSRYLVKRTGEKVFLECVQDMDHENMFWYRQDPGLGLRLIYFSYDVKMKEKGDIPEGYSVSREKKERFSLILESASTNQTSMYLCASSTGTGVETEAFFGQGTRLTVV.

In this sample, this clonotype turned up many times. The chain uses TRBV6-2 or TRBV6-3 and TRBJ2-7; D unclear. CDR3 length: 12 residues. The V end lost 5 bases, the J end lost 5 bases, and 10 bases lay between the germline ends. Germline lookup yields CDR1 MNHEY and CDR2 SVGEGT. The CDR3 nucleotides are TGTGCCAGCAGTGTGGGGTTCAACGAGCAGTACTTC. Protein sequence: CASSVGFNEQYF.

The J gene is TRBJ2-7, the V gene TRBV11-2; the match to TRBD2 covers 9 bases. CDR3 size: 15 residues. V shed 0 bases, J shed 2 bases, and the junction held 2 bases outside the gene matches. Germline CDR1 and CDR2: SGHAT and FQNNGV. DNA of the CDR3: TGTGCCAGCAGCTTAGAGATAGCGGGGGCCTACGAGCAGTACTTC. This gives the protein CASSLEIAGAYEQYF. Full variable domain (missing parts from reference TRBV11-2 and TRBJ2-7): EAGVAQSPRYKIIEKRQSVAFWCNPISGHATLYWYQQILGQGPKLLIQFQNNGVVDDSQLPKDRFSAERLKGVDSTLKIQPAKLEDSAVYLCASSLEIAGAYEQYFGPGTRLTVT.

This sequence joins TRBV6-4 and TRBJ1-4; D uncertain. V lost 6 bases to trimming and J lost 3 bases, with 17 bases between them. CDR1 and CDR2 from the germline V gene are MRHNA and SNTAGT. CDR3 length: 16 amino acids. CDR3 sequence: CASRRVGHSANEKLFF. CDR3 coding DNA: TGTGCCAGCAGGAGGGTTGGGCATTCGGCTAATGAAAAACTGTTTTTT.

This clonotype was detected a few times. This sequence joins TRBV6-6 and TRBJ1-3; no reliable D call. V was shortened by 6 bases and J by 3 bases, with 9 bases between the two germline ends. The CDR3 is 13 residues long. Germline loops: CDR1 MNHNY, CDR2 SVGAGI (reference sequence). The CDR3 DNA reads TGTGCCAGCAGGGACCCCAGTGGAAACACCATATATTTT. Translating it yields CASRDPSGNTIYF.

This clonotype has ten or more counts. V and J are TRBV28 and TRBJ2-2; 7 bases agree with TRBD1. V lost 4 bases, J lost 5 bases, and 7 bases stayed unmatched. CDR1 is MDHEN, CDR2 SYDVKM, per germline. This CDR3 has 15 residues. In nucleotides, the CDR3 is TGTGCCAGCAGTTCTAGACAGGGTGGTACCGGGGAGCTGTTTTTT. Amino acids: CASSSRQGGTGELFF.

In its sample, this clonotype was seen many times. The V call is TRBV29-1, the J call TRBJ1-5; D unresolved. V shed 4 bases and J shed 4 bases, with 8 bases lying between them. Germline CDR1 and CDR2: SQVTM and ANQGSEA. This CDR3 region has 12 residues. The CDR3: CSVGTENQPQHF. The CDR3 nucleotides read TGCAGCGTTGGAACAGAGAATCAGCCCCAGCATTTT.

This clonotype turned up a few times. V is TRBV4-1 and J is TRBJ1-6; 7 bases align to TRBD1. Germline-derived CDR1 and CDR2 are MGHRA and YSYEKL. Losses at the gene ends were 1 base for V and 7 bases for J; bases not matched to a gene: 4. The length of the CDR3 is 15 residues. The CDR3 DNA sequence: TGCGCCAGCAGCCAAGCCGGGACAGAGAATTCACCCCTCCACTTT. Translation: CASSQAGTENSPLHF.

The CDR3, as DNA: TGTGCCTGGAGTGTACTAATAGATACGCAGTATTTT. This sequence encodes CAWSVLIDTQYF. V usage is TRBV30 and J usage is TRBJ2-3, with D uncertain. V lost 0 bases and J lost 5, with 6 bases in between. CDR3 length equals 12 residues. CDR1 is GTSNPN, CDR2 SVGIG, per germline (reference sequence).